A selection of T cell receptor beta chains follows, all from one sample in a study of blood T cells in healthy people across ages. TCRdb re-derived calls from the 5' RACE reads in MiXCR, one entry per CDR3 protein. In the table there are roughly 1.6 million distinct CDR3 sequences, about 32% of which are singletons. The sample comprised blood. These receptors were collected from a woman in her 30s in good health. The CDR3 runs from the conserved cysteine through the conserved F or W. The D gene is left open where the match is weak. Clone size is shown for a subset of rows, as once, few, many or a class of expanded clone.

V	length	size	J	D	CDR3	DNA
TRBV7-3	19	few	TRBJ2-1	TRBD2	CASSSSHKTSGGSRNEQFF	TGTGCCAGCAGCTCCTCCCACAAGACTAGCGGGGGATCAAGGAATGAGCAGTTCTTC
TRBV20-1	16	few	TRBJ2-5	TRBD2	CSARETSGRVQETQYF	TGCAGTGCTAGAGAGACTAGCGGGAGGGTTCAAGAGACCCAGTACTTC
TRBV6-5	15	few	TRBJ2-1	TRBD1	CASSYSSGGAGQQFF	TGTGCCAGCAGTTACTCCTCAGGGGGCGCCGGACAACAGTTCTTC
TRBV7-2	15	many	TRBJ2-3	.	CASSLDGGRADTQYF	TGTGCCAGCAGCTTAGATGGGGGGCGAGCAGATACGCAGTATTTT
TRBV2	13	.	TRBJ2-7	.	CASRPKLAYEQYF	TGTGCCAGCAGGCCGAAACTAGCCTACGAGCAGTACTTC
TRBV29-1	14	many	TRBJ2-5	.	CSVESQGLGETQYF	TGCAGCGTCGAATCTCAGGGGTTGGGAGAGACCCAGTACTTC
TRBV3-1	15	.	TRBJ1-5	.	CASSQGGGPNQPQHF	TGTGCCAGCAGCCAAGGAGGAGGACCTAATCAGCCCCAGCATTTT
TRBV4-2	17	.	TRBJ2-1	.	CASSQDQSRGISGEQFF	TGTGCCAGCAGCCAAGATCAGTCGCGGGGAATTTCGGGTGAGCAGTTCTTC
TRBV20-1	13	.	TRBJ1-4	.	CSAKHATNEKLFF	TGCAGTGCTAAGCATGCAACTAATGAAAAACTGTTTTTT
TRBV6-6	15	.	TRBJ2-5	TRBD1	CANSYFGTGQETQYF	TGTGCCAACAGTTACTTTGGGACAGGACAAGAGACCCAGTACTTC
TRBV10-2	15	.	TRBJ2-5	TRBD2	CASSEKSGGQETQYF	TGCGCCAGCAGTGAGAAGAGCGGGGGCCAAGAGACCCAGTACTTC
TRBV29-1	13	.	TRBJ2-1	TRBD1	CSVGQGARNEQFF	TGCAGCGTTGGACAGGGGGCTAGGAATGAGCAGTTCTTC
TRBV5-1	16	once	TRBJ2-2	TRBD1	CASSRDRGPTTGELFF	TGCGCCAGCAGCAGAGACAGGGGGCCGACCACCGGGGAGCTGTTTTTT
TRBV6-5	17	few	TRBJ2-3	TRBD2	CASSYDSGLAGSNTQYF	TGTGCCAGCAGTTACGATTCAGGACTAGCGGGATCGAATACGCAGTATTTT
TRBV20-1	15	few	TRBJ1-2	TRBD1	CSAGEAGTGGYGYTF	TGCAGTGCAGGAGAGGCCGGGACAGGGGGGTATGGCTACACCTTC
TRBV5-1	16	few	TRBJ1-2	.	CASSWAPAGGSDGYTF	TGCGCCAGCAGCTGGGCCCCGGCGGGAGGGAGCGACGGCTACACCTTC
TRBV18	14	few	TRBJ2-7	TRBD1	CASSPRQGNHEQYF	TGTGCCAGCTCACCCCGACAGGGGAATCACGAGCAGTACTTC
TRBV20-1	14	.	TRBJ2-5	TRBD2	CSAMPGLAKEAQYF	TGCAGTGCTATGCCGGGACTAGCGAAAGAGGCCCAGTACTTC
TRBV9	14	.	TRBJ1-2	.	CASSGYRDLYGYTF	TGTGCCAGCAGCGGATACAGGGACCTCTATGGCTACACCTTC
TRBV5-6	15	.	TRBJ2-1	.	CASSTSGLSTGEQFF	TGTGCCAGCAGCACCTCAGGACTATCTACGGGTGAGCAGTTCTTC
TRBV20-1	17	.	TRBJ2-1	.	CSARPSSGLSSYNEQFF	TGCAGTGCCCGCCCATCCAGCGGGTTGAGCTCCTACAATGAGCAGTTCTTC
TRBV3-1	14	.	TRBJ2-7	.	CASSHRVGSYEQYF	TGTGCCAGCAGCCACCGGGTGGGCTCCTACGAGCAGTACTTC